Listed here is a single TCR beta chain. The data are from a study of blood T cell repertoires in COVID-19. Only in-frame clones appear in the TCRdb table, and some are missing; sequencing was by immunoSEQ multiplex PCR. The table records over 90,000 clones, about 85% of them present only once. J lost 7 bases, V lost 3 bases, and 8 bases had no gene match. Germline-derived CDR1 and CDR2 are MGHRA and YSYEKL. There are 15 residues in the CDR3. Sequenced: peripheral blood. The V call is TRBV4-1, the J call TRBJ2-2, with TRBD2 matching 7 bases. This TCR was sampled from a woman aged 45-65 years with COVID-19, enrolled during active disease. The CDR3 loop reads CASSQSGTGGGELFF. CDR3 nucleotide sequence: TGCGCCAGCAGCCAGTCCGGGACGGGAGGCGGGGAGCTGTTTTTT.